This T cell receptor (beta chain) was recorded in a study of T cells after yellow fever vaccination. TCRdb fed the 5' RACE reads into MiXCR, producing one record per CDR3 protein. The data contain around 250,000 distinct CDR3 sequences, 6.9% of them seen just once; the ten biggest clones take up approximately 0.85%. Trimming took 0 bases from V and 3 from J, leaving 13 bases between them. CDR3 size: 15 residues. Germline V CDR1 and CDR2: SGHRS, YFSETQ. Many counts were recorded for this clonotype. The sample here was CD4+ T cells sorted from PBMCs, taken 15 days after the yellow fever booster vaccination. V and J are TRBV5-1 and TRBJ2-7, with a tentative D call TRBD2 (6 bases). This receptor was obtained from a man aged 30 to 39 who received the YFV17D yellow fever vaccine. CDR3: CASSLVLAGHYEQYF. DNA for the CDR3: TGCGCCAGCAGCTTGGTACTAGCAGGACACTACGAGCAGTACTTC. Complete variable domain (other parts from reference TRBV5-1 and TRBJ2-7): KAGVTQTPRYLIKTRGQQVTLSCSPISGHRSVSWYQQTPGQGLQFLFEYFSETQRNKGNFPGRFSGRQFSNSRSEMNVSTLELGDSALYLCASSLVLAGHYEQYFGPGTRLTVT.